This TCR beta chain was profiled in a study of blood T cell repertoires in COVID-19. Study information: Spain, Italy and the United States supplied samples that represented acute and convalescent COVID-19. From T cells, B-cell-depleted T cells, or PBMCs came the material, which was cDNA or gDNA.

Source study methods: The authors estimated nucleated cell counts from reference gene primer amplification. Sequenced by immunoSEQ multiplex PCR; TCRdb stores in-frame clones only, minus some. V and J calls plus clone size are reproduced from that table; the DNA served to infer D and trimming. Among about 320,000 clones listed, about 91% were seen once. Seattle researchers signed up patients amid active infection and tracked them longitudinally. Germline-derived CDR1 and CDR2 are LGHNA and YSLEER. Trimming took 3 bases from V and 0 from J, leaving 14 bases between them. This CDR3 has 16 residues. The source material was peripheral blood. The receptor was derived from a woman in her 30s with COVID-19, enrolled during active disease. The rearrangement uses TRBV4-3 and TRBJ1-2; D call uncertain. CDR3 region: CASSHSINRANYGYTF. Written as DNA, the CDR3 is TGCGCCAGCAGCCATTCGATCAACCGAGCTAACTATGGCTACACCTTC.